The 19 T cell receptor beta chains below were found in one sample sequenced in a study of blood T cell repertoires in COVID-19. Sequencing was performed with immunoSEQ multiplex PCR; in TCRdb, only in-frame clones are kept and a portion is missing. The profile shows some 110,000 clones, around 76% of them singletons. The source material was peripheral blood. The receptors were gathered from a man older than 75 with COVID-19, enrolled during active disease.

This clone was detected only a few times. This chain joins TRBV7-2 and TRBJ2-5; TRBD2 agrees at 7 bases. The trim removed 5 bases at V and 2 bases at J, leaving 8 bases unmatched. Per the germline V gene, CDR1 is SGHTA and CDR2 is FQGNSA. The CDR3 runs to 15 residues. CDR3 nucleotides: TGTGCCAGCAGCCCCGTCGGGGGGAAACAAGAGACCCAGTACTTC. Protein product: CASSPVGGKQETQYF. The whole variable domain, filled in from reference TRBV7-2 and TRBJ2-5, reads GAGVSQSPSNKVTEKGKDVELRCDPISGHTALYWYRQSLGQGLEFLIYFQGNSAPDKSGLPSDRFSAERTGGSVSTLTIQRTQQEDSAVYLCASSPVGGKQETQYFGPGTRLLVL.

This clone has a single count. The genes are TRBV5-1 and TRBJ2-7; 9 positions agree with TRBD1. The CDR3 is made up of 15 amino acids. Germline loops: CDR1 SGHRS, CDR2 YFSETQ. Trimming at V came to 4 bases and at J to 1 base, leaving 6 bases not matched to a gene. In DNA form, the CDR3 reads TGCGCCAGCAGCGCCGGGACAGGGTCTTCCTACGAGCAGTACTTC. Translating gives CASSAGTGSSYEQYF.

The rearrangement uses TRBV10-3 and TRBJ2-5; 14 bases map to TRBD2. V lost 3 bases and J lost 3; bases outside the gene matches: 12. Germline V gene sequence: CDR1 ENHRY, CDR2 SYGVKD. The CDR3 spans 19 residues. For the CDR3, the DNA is TGTGCCATCAGTGACCGAAGCGGGACTAGCGGGAGTTGGGAAGAGACCCAGTACTTC. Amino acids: CAISDRSGTSGSWEETQYF.

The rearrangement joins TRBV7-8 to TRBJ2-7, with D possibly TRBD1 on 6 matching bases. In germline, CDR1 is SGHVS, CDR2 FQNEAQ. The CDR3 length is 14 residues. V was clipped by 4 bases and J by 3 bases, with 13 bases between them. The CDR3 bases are TGTGCCAGCAGCTCCCGGGACATCTTCTACGAGCAGTACTTC. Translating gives CASSSRDIFYEQYF.

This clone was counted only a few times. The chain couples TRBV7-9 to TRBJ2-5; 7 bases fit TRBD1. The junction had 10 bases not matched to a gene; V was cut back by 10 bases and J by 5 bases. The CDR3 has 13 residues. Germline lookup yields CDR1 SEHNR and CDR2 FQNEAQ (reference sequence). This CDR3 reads CAIAEQGQETQYF. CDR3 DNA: TGTGCCATAGCCGAACAGGGGCAGGAGACCCAGTACTTC.

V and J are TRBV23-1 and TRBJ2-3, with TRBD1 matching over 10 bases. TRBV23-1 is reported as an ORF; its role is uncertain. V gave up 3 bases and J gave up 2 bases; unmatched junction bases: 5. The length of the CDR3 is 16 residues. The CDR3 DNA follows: TGCGCCAGCAGTCAGTCGACAGGGGGCAACACAGATACGCAGTATTTT. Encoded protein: CASSQSTGGNTDTQYF.

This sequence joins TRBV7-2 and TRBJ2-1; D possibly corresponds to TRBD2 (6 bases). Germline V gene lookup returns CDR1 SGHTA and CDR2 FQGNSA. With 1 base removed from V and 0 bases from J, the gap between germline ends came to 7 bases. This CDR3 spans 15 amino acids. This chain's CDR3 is CASSLVADSYNEQFF. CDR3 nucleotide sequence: TGTGCCAGCAGCTTAGTAGCGGACTCCTACAATGAGCAGTTCTTC.

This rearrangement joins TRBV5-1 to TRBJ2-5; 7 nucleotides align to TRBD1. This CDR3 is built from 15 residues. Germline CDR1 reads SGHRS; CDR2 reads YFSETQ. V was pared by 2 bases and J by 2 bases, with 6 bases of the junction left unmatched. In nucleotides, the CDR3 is TGCGCCAGCAGCTTCCAGGACAGGAAACAAGAGACCCAGTACTTC. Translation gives CASSFQDRKQETQYF.

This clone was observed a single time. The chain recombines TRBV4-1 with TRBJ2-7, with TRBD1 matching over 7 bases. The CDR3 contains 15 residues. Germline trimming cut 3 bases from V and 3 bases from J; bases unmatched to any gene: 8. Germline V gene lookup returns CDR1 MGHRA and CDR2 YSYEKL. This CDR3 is CASSQVSRGNYEQYF. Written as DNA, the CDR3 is TGCGCCAGCAGCCAGGTTTCCAGGGGGAACTACGAGCAGTACTTC.

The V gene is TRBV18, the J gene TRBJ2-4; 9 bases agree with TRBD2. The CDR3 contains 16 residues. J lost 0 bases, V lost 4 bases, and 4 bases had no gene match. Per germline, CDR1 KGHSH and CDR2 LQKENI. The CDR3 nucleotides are TGTGCCAGCTCACACGCTAGCGGGATAGCCAAAAACATTCAGTACTTC. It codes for CASSHASGIAKNIQYF.

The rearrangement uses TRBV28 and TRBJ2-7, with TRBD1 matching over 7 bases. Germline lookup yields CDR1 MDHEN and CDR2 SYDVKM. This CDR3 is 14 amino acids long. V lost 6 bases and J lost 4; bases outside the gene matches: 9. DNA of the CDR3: TGTGCCAGCAGACGCCAGACAGGGATGTACGAGCAGTACTTC. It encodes CASRRQTGMYEQYF.

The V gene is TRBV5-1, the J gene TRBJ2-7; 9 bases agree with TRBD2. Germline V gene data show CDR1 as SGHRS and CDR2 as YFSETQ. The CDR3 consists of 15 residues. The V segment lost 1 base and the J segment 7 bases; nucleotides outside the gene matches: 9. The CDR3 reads CASSLSVAGVEEQYF. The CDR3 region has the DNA TGCGCCAGCAGCTTGTCGGTAGCGGGAGTGGAGGAGCAGTACTTC.

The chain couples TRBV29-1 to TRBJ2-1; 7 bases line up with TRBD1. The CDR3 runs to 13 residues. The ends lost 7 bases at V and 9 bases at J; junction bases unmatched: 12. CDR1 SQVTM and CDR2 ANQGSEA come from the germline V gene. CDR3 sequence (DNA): TGCAGCGCAGCCAGACAGGGCCGGGGTGAGCAGTTCTTC. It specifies CSAARQGRGEQFF.

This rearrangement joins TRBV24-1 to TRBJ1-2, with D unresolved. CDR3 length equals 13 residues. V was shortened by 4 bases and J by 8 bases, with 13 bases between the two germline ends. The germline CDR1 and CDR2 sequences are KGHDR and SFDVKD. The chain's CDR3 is CATSDQDTLGYTF. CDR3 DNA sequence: TGTGCCACCAGTGACCAAGACACCCTGGGCTACACCTTC.

CDR3 in DNA: TGTGCCAGCAGCGTTGGAGCAGGGGAGTCCACTGAAGCTTTCTTT. Amino acid sequence: CASSVGAGESTEAFF. The chain is built from TRBV7-3 and TRBJ1-1; perhaps TRBD1 as D (6 bases). Per germline, CDR1 SGHTA and CDR2 FQGTGA. This CDR3 is built from 15 residues. V lost 5 bases and J 4 bases, leaving 17 bases between the germline ends.

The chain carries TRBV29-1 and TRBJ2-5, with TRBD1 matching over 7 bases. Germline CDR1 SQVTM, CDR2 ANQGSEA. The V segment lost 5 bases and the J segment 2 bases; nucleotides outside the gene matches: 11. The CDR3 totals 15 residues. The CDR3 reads CSVPASGTAQETQYF. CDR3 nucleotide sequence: TGCAGCGTTCCCGCTTCCGGGACAGCACAAGAGACCCAGTACTTC.

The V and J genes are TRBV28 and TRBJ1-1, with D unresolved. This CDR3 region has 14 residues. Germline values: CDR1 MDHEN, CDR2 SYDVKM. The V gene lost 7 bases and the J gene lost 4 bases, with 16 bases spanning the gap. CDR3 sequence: CASTISPSGTEAFF. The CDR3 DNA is TGTGCCAGCACCATTAGTCCCTCCGGCACTGAAGCTTTCTTT.

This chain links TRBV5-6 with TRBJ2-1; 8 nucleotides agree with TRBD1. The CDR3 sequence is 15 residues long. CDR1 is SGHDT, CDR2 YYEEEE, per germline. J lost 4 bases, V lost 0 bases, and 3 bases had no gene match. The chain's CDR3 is CASSLGGTGYNEQFF. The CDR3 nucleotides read TGTGCCAGCAGCTTGGGGGGGACAGGTTACAATGAGCAGTTCTTC.

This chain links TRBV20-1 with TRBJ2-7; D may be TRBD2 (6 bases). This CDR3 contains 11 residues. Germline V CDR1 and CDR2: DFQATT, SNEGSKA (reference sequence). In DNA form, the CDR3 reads TGCAGCGCCGGGACTGACTACGAGCAGTACTTC. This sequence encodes CSAGTDYEQYF.